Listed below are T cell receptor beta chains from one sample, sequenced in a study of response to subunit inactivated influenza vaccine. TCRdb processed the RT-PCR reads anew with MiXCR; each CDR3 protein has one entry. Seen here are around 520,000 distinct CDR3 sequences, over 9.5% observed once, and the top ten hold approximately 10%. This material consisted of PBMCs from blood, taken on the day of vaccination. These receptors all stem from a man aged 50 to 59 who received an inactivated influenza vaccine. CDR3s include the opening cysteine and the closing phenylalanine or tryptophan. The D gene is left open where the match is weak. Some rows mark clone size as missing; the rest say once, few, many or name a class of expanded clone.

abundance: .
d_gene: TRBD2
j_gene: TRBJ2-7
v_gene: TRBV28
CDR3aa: CASRTSGESGLQYF
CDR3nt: TGTGCCAGCAGGACTAGCGGAGAGAGTGGTCTGCAGTACTTC

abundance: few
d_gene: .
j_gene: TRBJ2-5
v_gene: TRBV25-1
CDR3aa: CASSETTTLQETQYF
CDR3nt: TGTGCCAGCAGTGAAACGACCACCTTACAAGAGACCCAGTACTTC

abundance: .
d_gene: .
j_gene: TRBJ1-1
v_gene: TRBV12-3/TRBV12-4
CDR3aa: CASRTQRMNTEAFF
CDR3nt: TGTGCCAGCAGGACGCAGAGAATGAACACTGAAGCTTTCTTT

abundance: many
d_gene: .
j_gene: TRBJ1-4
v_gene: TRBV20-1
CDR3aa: CSARDAGGFNEKLFF
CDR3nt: TGCAGTGCTAGAGATGCGGGAGGGTTTAATGAAAAACTGTTTTTT

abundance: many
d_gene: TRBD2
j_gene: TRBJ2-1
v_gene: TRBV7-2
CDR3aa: CASSLASGRSSYNEQFF
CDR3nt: TGTGCCAGCAGCTTAGCTAGCGGGAGAAGCTCCTACAATGAGCAGTTCTTC

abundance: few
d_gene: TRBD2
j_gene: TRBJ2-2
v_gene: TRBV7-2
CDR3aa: CASSPGRGTGELFF
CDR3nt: TGTGCCAGCTCTCCTGGGAGGGGCACCGGGGAGCTGTTTTTT

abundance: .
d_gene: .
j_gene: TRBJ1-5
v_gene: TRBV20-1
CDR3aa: CSAAGELSNQPQHF
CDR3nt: TGCAGTGCAGCAGGGGAATTGAGCAATCAGCCCCAGCATTTT

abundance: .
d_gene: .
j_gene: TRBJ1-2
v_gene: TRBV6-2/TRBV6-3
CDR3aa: CASSYGMAYGYTF
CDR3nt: TGTGCCAGCAGTTACGGGATGGCCTATGGCTACACCTTC

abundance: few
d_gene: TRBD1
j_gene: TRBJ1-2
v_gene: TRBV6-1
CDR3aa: CASSPAAGTGGGYTF
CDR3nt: TGTGCCAGCAGTCCCGCAGCCGGGACAGGGGGTGGCTACACCTTC

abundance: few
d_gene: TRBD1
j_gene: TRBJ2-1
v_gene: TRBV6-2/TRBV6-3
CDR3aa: CASSPRRQGIETYNEQFF
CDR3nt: TGTGCCAGCAGCCCCCGCCGACAGGGGATTGAGACCTACAATGAGCAGTTCTTC

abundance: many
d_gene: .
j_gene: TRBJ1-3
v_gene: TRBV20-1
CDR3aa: CSARNPNTATTHSFSGNTIYF
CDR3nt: TGCAGTGCTAGAAATCCGAATACAGCCACCACTCACAGCTTCTCTGGAAACACCATATATTTT

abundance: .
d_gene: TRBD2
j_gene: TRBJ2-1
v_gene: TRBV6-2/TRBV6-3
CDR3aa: CASSPTISGSLPFF
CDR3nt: TGTGCCAGCAGCCCTACAATTAGCGGGAGCCTCCCGTTCTTC

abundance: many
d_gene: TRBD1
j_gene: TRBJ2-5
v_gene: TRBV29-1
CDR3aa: CSVRQGSSETQYF
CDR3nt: TGCAGCGTCCGACAGGGAAGCTCAGAGACCCAGTACTTC

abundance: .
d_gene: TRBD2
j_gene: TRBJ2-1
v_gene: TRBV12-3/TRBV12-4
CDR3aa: CASSSAAGGRYNEQFF
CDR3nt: TGTGCCAGCAGTTCCGCGGCGGGGGGCCGATACAATGAGCAGTTCTTC

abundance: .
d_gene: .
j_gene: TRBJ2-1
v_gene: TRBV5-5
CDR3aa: CASSSLGGSSYNEQFF
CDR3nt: TGTGCCAGCAGCTCCTTGGGTGGGAGCTCCTACAATGAGCAGTTCTTC

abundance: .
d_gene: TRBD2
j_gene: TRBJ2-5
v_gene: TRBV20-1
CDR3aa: CSARSGGTQGTQYF
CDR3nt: TGCAGTGCGAGGAGCGGGGGGACCCAGGGGACCCAGTACTTC

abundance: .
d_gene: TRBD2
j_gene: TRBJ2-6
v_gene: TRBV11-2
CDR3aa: CASSPGTSLSGANVLTF
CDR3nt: TGTGCCAGCAGCCCTGGGACTAGTCTCTCTGGGGCCAACGTCCTGACTTTC

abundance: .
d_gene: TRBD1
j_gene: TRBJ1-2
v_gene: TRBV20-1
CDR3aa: CSARVLGTGAGYGYTF
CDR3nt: TGCAGTGCTAGAGTTTTGGGGACAGGGGCGGGCTATGGCTACACCTTC

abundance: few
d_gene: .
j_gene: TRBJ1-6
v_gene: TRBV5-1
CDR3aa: CASSLGSTYNSPLHF
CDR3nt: TGCGCCAGCAGCTTGGGGAGCACCTATAATTCACCCCTCCACTTT

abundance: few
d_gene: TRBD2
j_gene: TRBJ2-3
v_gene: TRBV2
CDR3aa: CASSEFRDYSGRHSTDTQYF
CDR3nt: TGTGCCAGCAGTGAATTTAGAGATTATAGCGGGAGGCATAGCACAGATACGCAGTATTTT

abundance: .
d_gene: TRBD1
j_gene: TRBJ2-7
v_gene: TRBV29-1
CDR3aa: CSVESDRETSYEQYF
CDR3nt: TGCAGCGTTGAGTCCGACAGGGAAACCTCCTACGAGCAGTACTTC

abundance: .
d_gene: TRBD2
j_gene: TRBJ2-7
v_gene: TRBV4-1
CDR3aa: CASSQVFLAEMSYEQYF
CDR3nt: TGCGCCAGCAGCCAAGTTTTCCTAGCGGAAATGTCCTACGAGCAGTACTTC

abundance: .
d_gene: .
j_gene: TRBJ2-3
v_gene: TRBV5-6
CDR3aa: CASSLVENTDTQYF
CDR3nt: TGTGCCAGCAGCTTGGTCGAAAACACAGATACGCAGTATTTT

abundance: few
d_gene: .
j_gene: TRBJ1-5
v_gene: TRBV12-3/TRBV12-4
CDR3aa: CASMEGNQPQHF
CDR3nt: TGTGCCAGCATGGAGGGCAATCAGCCCCAGCATTTT

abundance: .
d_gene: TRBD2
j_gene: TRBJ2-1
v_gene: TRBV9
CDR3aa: CASSPPSGSSHEQFF
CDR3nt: TGTGCCAGCAGCCCTCCTAGCGGGAGTTCACATGAGCAGTTCTTC

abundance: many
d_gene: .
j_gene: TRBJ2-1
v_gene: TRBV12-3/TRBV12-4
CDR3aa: CASSQDLARPNNEQFF
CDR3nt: TGTGCCAGCAGTCAGGATCTAGCCCGGCCAAACAATGAGCAGTTCTTC

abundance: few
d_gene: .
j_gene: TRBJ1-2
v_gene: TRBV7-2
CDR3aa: CASSLALQGGYGYTF
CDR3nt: TGTGCCAGCAGCTTAGCCTTACAGGGAGGCTATGGCTACACCTTC

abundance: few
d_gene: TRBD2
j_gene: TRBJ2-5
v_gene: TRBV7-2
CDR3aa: CASSPGGARGGTQYF
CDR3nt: TGTGCCAGCAGCCCCGGGGGGGCCCGGGGTGGGACCCAGTACTTC

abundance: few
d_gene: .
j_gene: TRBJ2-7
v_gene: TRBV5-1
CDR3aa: CASSLDQMRGEQYF
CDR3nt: TGCGCCAGCAGCTTGGATCAGATGAGGGGCGAGCAGTACTTC

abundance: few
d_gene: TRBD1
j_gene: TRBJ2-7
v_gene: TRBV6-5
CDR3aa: CASSYRRDSNYEQYF
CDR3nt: TGTGCCAGCAGTTACCGCCGGGACAGCAACTACGAGCAGTACTTC

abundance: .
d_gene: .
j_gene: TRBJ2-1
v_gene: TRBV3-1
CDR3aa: CASSQDSSVYEQFF
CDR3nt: TGTGCCAGCAGCCAAGATTCAAGCGTCTATGAGCAGTTCTTC

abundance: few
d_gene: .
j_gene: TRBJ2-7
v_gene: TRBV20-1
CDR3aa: CSARGWGARYEQYF
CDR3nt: TGCAGTGCTAGGGGCTGGGGGGCTAGGTACGAGCAGTACTTC

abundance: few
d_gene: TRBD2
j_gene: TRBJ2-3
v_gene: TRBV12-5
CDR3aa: CASGLASSHSGGNFRPDTQYF
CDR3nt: TGTGCTAGTGGTTTGGCTTCCTCTCACAGCGGGGGGAACTTCCGACCAGATACGCAGTATTTT

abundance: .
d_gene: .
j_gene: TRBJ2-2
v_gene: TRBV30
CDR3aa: CAWRAGTPPPKNTGELFF
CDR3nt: TGTGCCTGGAGGGCCGGGACACCGCCCCCCAAGAACACCGGGGAGCTGTTTTTT

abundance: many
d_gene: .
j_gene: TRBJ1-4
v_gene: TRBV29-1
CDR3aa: CSVRSGEKLFF
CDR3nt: TGCAGCGTCCGATCGGGCGAAAAACTGTTTTTT

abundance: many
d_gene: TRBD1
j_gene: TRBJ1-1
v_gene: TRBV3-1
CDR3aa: CASSPGTAEAFF
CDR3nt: TGTGCCAGCAGCCCTGGGACAGCTGAAGCTTTCTTT

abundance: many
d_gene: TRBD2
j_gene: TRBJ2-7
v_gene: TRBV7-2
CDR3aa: CASSLLSGSTYEQYF
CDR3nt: TGTGCCAGCAGTCTCCTCAGCGGGAGTACCTACGAGCAGTACTTC

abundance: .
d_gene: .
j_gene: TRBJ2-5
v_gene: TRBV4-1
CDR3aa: CASSLTYYQETQYF
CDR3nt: TGCGCCAGCAGCCTCACGTATTACCAAGAGACCCAGTACTTC

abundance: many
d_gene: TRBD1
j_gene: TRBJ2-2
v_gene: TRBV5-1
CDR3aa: CASSLTGEFTGELFF
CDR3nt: TGCGCCAGCAGCTTGACAGGGGAGTTCACCGGGGAGCTGTTTTTT

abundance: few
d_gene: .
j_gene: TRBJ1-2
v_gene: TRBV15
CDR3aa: CATSRDRTEGRNYGYTF
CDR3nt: TGTGCCACCAGCAGAGATAGAACGGAGGGCAGGAACTATGGCTACACCTTC

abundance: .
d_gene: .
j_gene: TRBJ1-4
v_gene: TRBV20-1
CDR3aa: CSARDVTLTNEKLFF
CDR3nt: TGCAGTGCTAGAGATGTGACCCTAACTAATGAAAAACTGTTTTTT

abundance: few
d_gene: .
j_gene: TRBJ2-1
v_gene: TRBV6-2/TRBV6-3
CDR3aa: CASSYLFGEQFF
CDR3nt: TGTGCCAGCAGTTACCTCTTCGGTGAGCAGTTCTTC

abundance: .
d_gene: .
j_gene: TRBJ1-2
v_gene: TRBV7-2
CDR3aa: CASSIGQFYGYTF
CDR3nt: TGTGCCAGCAGTATAGGACAGTTCTATGGCTACACCTTC

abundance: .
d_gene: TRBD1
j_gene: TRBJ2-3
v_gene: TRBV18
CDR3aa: CASSDRADTQYF
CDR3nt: TGTGCCAGCTCCGACAGGGCAGATACGCAGTATTTT